The present entry profiles one T cell receptor (beta chain) with its context. Its antigen is unidentified. This entry comes from a study of OX40 agonist ivuxolimab in advanced cancers. Anyone with autoimmune disease history or systemic immunosuppression was excluded. On cycle 4 day 1 and cycle 7 day 1, as well as at baseline, blood was sampled. Notes on the study in general: Expanded clones tended on average to be more numerous among CD8+ T cells than CD4+. The study did not work out the antigen specificity of the expanded peripheral T cells.

Sequencing was performed with immunoSEQ multiplex PCR; in TCRdb, only in-frame clones are kept and a portion is missing. The sample includes 25,000 to 30,000 clones, about 88% of them seen just once. The CDR3 has 13 amino acids. CDR1 is GTSNPN, CDR2 SVGIG, per germline (reference sequence). Trimming took 5 bases from V and 4 from J; bases not matched to a gene: 7. Sequenced material: CD4+ or CD8+ T cells sorted from blood, taken in a trial of the OX40 agonist ivuxolimab. This TCR was recovered from an adult with an advanced solid tumor such as melanoma, head and neck, liver or kidney cancer. The J gene is TRBJ1-1, the V gene TRBV30, with 7 bases lining up with TRBD1. CDR3 sequence reads: CAWERGLSTEAFF. In DNA, the CDR3 is TGTGCCTGGGAAAGGGGGCTTAGCACTGAAGCTTTCTTT.